The entry below describes one T cell receptor (beta chain). This may be a read error: a much more frequent sequence differs by one nucleotide. The record originates from a study of T cells in Graves' hyperthyroidism and ophthalmopathy. This CDR3 has 13 residues. The V end was cut by 4 bases, the J end by 4 bases, with 8 bases between. The germline V gene has CDR1 MNHNS and CDR2 SASEGT. Regions amplified from RNA transcripts were the TCR beta CDR3 regions. The HTBI primer set served for first-round RT-PCR of the TCR CDR3. Using its own MiXCR run on the multiplex PCR reads, TCRdb lists one record per CDR3 protein. The data hold around 400,000 distinct CDR3 sequences, with approximately 14% observed a single time. PBMCs came from 7.5 to 10 ml fresh peripheral blood.

Sequenced input: blood. V usage is TRBV6-1 and J usage is TRBJ1-3; weak D call: TRBD1 (6 bases). The clonotype originates from a woman aged 55 to 70 with Graves' ophthalmopathy. CDR3 sequence: CASSADRGNTIYF. In DNA, the CDR3 is TGTGCCAGCAGTGCTGACAGGGGAAACACCATATATTTT.